Shown below are 5 T cell receptor beta chains from a single sample sequenced in a study of T cell changes during pregnancy in multiple sclerosis. This table comes from immunoSEQ multiplex PCR, and its TCRdb copy is limited to in-frame clones, with some not included. The sample yields around 25,000 clones, about 88% seen once. The specimen was CD8+ T cells from peripheral blood mononuclear cells, collected in the third trimester of pregnancy. The receptors stem from a female donor in good health, enrolled as a control in a pregnancy study.

The chain links TRBV27 to TRBJ1-2, with unresolved D. The CDR3 totals 13 residues. Germline CDR1 and CDR2: MNHEY and SMNVEV (reference sequence). Trimming took 3 bases from V and 4 from J, leaving 9 bases between them. This chain's CDR3 is CASSLGRTYGYTF. Here the CDR3 DNA reads TGTGCCAGCAGTTTGGGCAGAACCTATGGCTACACCTTC.

V gene TRBV19 combines with J gene TRBJ1-2, with TRBD1 identical over 7 bases. The CDR3 has 15 amino acids. The trim removed 5 bases at V and 7 bases at J, leaving 13 bases unmatched. The germline gives CDR1 LNHDA, CDR2 SQIVND (reference sequence). The CDR3 here is CASSRPGQLPGGYTF. CDR3 in DNA: TGTGCCAGTAGTCGCCCGGGACAGCTACCGGGTGGCTACACCTTC.

The chain employs TRBV12-5 and TRBJ1-1; a weak D match, TRBD1 (5 bases). This CDR3 contains 16 residues. Germline loops: CDR1 LGHNT, CDR2 FRNRAP. V lost 1 base to trimming and J lost 4 bases, with 16 bases between them. The CDR3 protein is CASGLGPPGGGTEAFF. The DNA of the CDR3 is TGTGCTAGTGGTTTGGGGCCCCCCGGGGGGGGCACTGAAGCTTTCTTT.

The genes are TRBV11-2 and TRBJ1-5; D gene unclear. The CDR3 contains 14 residues. V lost 2 bases, J lost 4 bases, and 9 bases lay in between. CDR1 is SGHAT, CDR2 FQNNGV, per germline. The CDR3 reads CASSLTEENQPQHF. CDR3 nucleotides: TGTGCCAGCAGCTTAACCGAAGAGAATCAGCCCCAGCATTTT.

This clone was observed a single time. The rearrangement joins TRBV11-2 to TRBJ1-2; D gene unclear. Trimming pared 0 bases from V and 10 bases from J, leaving 12 bases between. CDR1 SGHAT and CDR2 FQNNGV come from the germline V gene. The CDR3 totals 13 residues. The DNA for the CDR3 is TGTGCCAGCAGCTTAGATTTACTGGGAGTCTACACCTTC. This codes for CASSLDLLGVYTF.